This record looks at one TCR beta chain sequence and its context. Its antigen is still unknown. Generated by immunoSEQ multiplex PCR, the TCRdb table keeps only in-frame clones and is missing some. This sample has some 60,000 clones, with roughly four fifths found just once. V was trimmed by 6 bases and J by 2 bases, leaving 17 bases between them. Germline CDR1 is SNHLY and CDR2 is FYNNEI. This CDR3 is 16 amino acids long. This sample was included in a study of a mutant IDH1 vaccine in newly diagnosed glioma. Study outcomes and limitations: There were vaccine-induced immune responses in roughly 93% of the patients. Pseudoprogression appears to have had no connection to changes in top peripheral T cell clonotypes.

Time point indicated: week 11, during vaccination. Vaccine doses each comprised 300 ug of mutant IDH1 20-mer peptide, with topical imiquimod. The receptor comes from a man aged 25 to 40 with glioma. Source: PBMCs, taken from a glioma patient whose treatment included an IDH1 peptide vaccine. This chain uses TRBV2 with TRBJ2-1; perhaps TRBD2 as D (6 bases). The CDR3 DNA follows: TGTGCCAGCAGCCGCCGGGGGACTCCACCCTACAATGAGCAGTTCTTC. It specifies CASSRRGTPPYNEQFF.